This T cell receptor (beta chain) was documented in a study of neurological immune-mediated disorders. Study outcomes and limitations: Expansion of TCR clones was greatest in HTLV-1-associated myelopathy and smallest in multiple sclerosis, where it fell below that of healthy controls.

This clonotype was picked up many times. Its antigen is unknown. A blood bank in Maryland, USA, provided the volunteers who served as healthy controls. The sorted libraries were prepared using approximately 900,000 CD4+ or CD8+ T cells that had themselves been sorted. Germline loops: CDR1 SEHNR, CDR2 FQNEAQ (reference sequence). Trimming took off 5 bases at V and 1 base at J, with 11 bases between the two ends. The CDR3 runs 14 residues. By 5'RACE with 10-nucleotide random UMIs, the cDNA was made. Via MiXCR, TCRdb re-called the 5' RACE reads, giving one row per CDR3 protein. The sample holds around 31,000 distinct CDR3 sequences, under 5% seen once.

The TCR sequence derives from a woman aged 40 to 50 in good health. This chain joins TRBV7-9 and TRBJ1-1, with a possible D match to TRBD1 (5 bases). Sequencing was carried out using CD4+ T cells from blood. CDR3 sequence reads: CASSPRQQNTEAFF. DNA of the CDR3: TGTGCCAGCAGCCCGAGACAGCAGAACACTGAAGCTTTCTTT.